This section outlines one TCR beta chain sequence together with its context. Its antigen is currently unknown. The entry originates in a study of Graves' ophthalmopathy and Graves' hyperthyroidism. Study-level findings and limits: A majority of expanded thyroid clonotypes exceeding 0.001 frequency were likewise present in blood.

Aged 18 to 65, hyperthyroidism patients had been newly diagnosed, with under 2 months' duration. The CDR3 is made up of 15 amino acids. V was cut by 2 bases and J by 1 base, with 12 bases left in between. Germline values: CDR1 SGDLS, CDR2 YYNGEE. Amplified material comprised TCR beta CDR3 regions derived from RNA transcripts. First-round RT-PCR employed HTBI primers, with a second-round multiplex PCR after it. Using its own MiXCR run on the multiplex PCR reads, TCRdb lists one record per CDR3 protein. The sample lists roughly 1.1 million distinct CDR3 sequences, about two fifths seen once, with 11% in the top ten.

The gene calls are TRBV9 and TRBJ1-1, with a weak D call TRBD1 (6 bases). The sample taken for sequencing was peripheral blood or thyroid tissue (not recorded which). The sequence came from an adult man with Graves' hyperthyroidism. The CDR3, as DNA: TGTGCCAGCAGCGTTCAGGGGTCGGGGAACACTGAAGCTTTCTTT. Translation: CASSVQGSGNTEAFF.